These T cell receptor beta chains were read from a single sample in a study of T cells in localized non-small cell lung cancer. Sequenced by immunoSEQ multiplex PCR; TCRdb stores in-frame clones only, minus some. The sample contains about 30,000 clones, 89% of which appear only once. This sample comprised peripheral blood, obtained before any cancer treatment. All receptors derive from a woman aged 35-75 years with stage I lung adenocarcinoma. Both conserved end residues are part of each CDR3. Fields, in order: clone size, J gene, V gene, D gene, CDR3 protein, CDR3 DNA. D genes are given only for firm matches. Size values are once, few and many counts, or a class for expanded clones, and some rows have none.

.	TRBJ2-7	TRBV10-2	.	CASSVSSYEQYF	TGCGCCAGCTCAGTGAGCTCCTACGAGCAGTACTTC
.	TRBJ1-2	TRBV30	.	CARSTGLGYTF	TGTGCCCGGAGTACCGGGCTTGGCTACACCTTC
.	TRBJ2-2	TRBV7-9	.	CASSLELANTGELFF	TGTGCCAGCAGCTTAGAACTAGCGAACACCGGGGAGCTGTTTTTT
.	TRBJ2-1	TRBV7-6	TRBD2	CASSWGLAGGNEQFF	TGTGCCAGCAGCTGGGGACTAGCGGGGGGCAATGAGCAGTTCTTC
.	TRBJ1-6	TRBV4-3	.	CASSPTHGGVLGSPLHF	TGCGCCAGCAGCCCAACTCACGGAGGGGTCCTGGGTTCACCCCTCCACTTT
.	TRBJ2-7	TRBV6-6	.	CASSYSSGEGEQYF	TGTGCCAGCAGTTACTCGTCAGGGGAAGGCGAGCAGTACTTC
.	TRBJ2-1	TRBV7-2	.	CASTKGRLSYNEQFF	TGTGCCAGCACCAAGGGGAGGTTATCCTACAATGAGCAGTTCTTC
.	TRBJ2-5	TRBV5-8	TRBD2	CASSRLVTSGRAGETQYF	TGTGCCAGCAGCCGACTCGTGACTAGCGGGAGGGCGGGAGAGACCCAGTACTTC
.	TRBJ2-2	TRBV18	TRBD2	CASSPGLADTGELFF	TGTGCCAGCTCACCAGGACTAGCGGACACCGGGGAGCTGTTTTTT
.	TRBJ1-1	TRBV7-9	.	CASSLASFNTEAFF	TGTGCCAGCAGCTTAGCTAGCTTTAACACTGAAGCTTTCTTT
.	TRBJ1-5	TRBV6-6	.	CASSWGGGQPQHF	TGTGCCAGCAGTTGGGGGGGCGGACAGCCCCAGCATTTT
once	TRBJ2-4	TRBV7-9	TRBD1	CASSNAGTGGYF	TGTGCCAGCAGCAATGCCGGGACAGGGGGGTACTTC
.	TRBJ2-7	TRBV5-4	.	CASSLWANYEQYF	TGTGCCAGCAGCTTGTGGGCTAACTACGAGCAGTACTTC
.	TRBJ1-1	TRBV28	.	CATRDTNTEAFF	TGTGCCACCAGGGACACCAACACTGAAGCTTTCTTT
.	TRBJ1-3	TRBV7-7	.	CASSSAVHSGNTIYF	TGTGCTAGCAGCTCCGCGGTTCACTCTGGAAACACCATATATTTT
once	TRBJ2-3	TRBV7-3	.	CASSTGLLTDTQYF	TGTGCCAGCAGCACGGGACTCCTCACAGATACGCAGTATTTT
.	TRBJ2-1	TRBV21-1	.	CASRTTTSYNEQFF	TGTGCCAGCAGGACAACGACCTCCTACAATGAGCAGTTCTTC
.	TRBJ1-5	TRBV10-3	TRBD1	CATDTGDSNQPQHF	TGTGCCACCGATACAGGGGATAGCAATCAGCCCCAGCATTTT
.	TRBJ2-7	TRBV15	.	CATSRSQGGGYEQYF	TGTGCCACCAGCAGATCGCAGGGAGGAGGCTACGAGCAGTACTTC
.	TRBJ2-3	TRBV20-1	.	CRLPDTQYF	TGCAGGTTACCAGATACGCAGTATTTT
.	TRBJ1-2	TRBV5-4	.	CASSIDPQASGYTF	TGTGCCAGCAGCATTGACCCACAGGCTAGTGGCTACACCTTC
.	TRBJ1-1	TRBV27	.	CASSYKGGRTEAFF	TGTGCCAGCAGCTATAAGGGCGGCAGGACTGAAGCTTTCTTT
.	TRBJ1-2	TRBV6-5	.	CASSYPDWGGYTF	TGTGCCAGCAGTTACCCCGACTGGGGTGGCTACACCTTC
.	TRBJ2-7	TRBV11-2	.	CASSLGTVGYEQYF	TGTGCCAGCAGCTTAGGGACGGTCGGGTACGAGCAGTACTTC
once	TRBJ1-2	TRBV7-9	TRBD1	CASSLGQGDYGYTF	TGTGCCAGCAGCTTAGGACAGGGCGACTATGGCTACACCTTC
.	TRBJ2-2	TRBV12-5	.	CASGLWGWTGELFF	TGTGCTAGTGGTTTGTGGGGATGGACCGGGGAGCTGTTTTTT
.	TRBJ2-7	TRBV29-1	.	CSVALAHEQYF	TGCAGCGTTGCTCTAGCCCACGAGCAGTACTTC
.	TRBJ1-1	TRBV7-2	TRBD1	CASSRGQGNTEAFF	TGTGCCAGCAGCCGAGGACAGGGGAACACTGAAGCTTTCTTT
.	TRBJ2-3	TRBV9	.	CASSVPTPLGDHKISTDTQYF	TGTGCCAGCAGCGTACCGACCCCACTAGGGGACCATAAAATAAGCACAGATACGCAGTATTTT
.	TRBJ2-1	TRBV6-1	TRBD2	CASSTAGGLYNEQFF	TGTGCCAGCAGTACAGCGGGGGGCCTGTACAATGAGCAGTTCTTC
.	TRBJ1-2	TRBV4-3	.	CASSQESQSTVYGYTF	TGCGCCAGCAGCCAAGAGTCCCAAAGTACAGTCTATGGCTACACCTTC
.	TRBJ2-5	TRBV6-6	TRBD1	CASSSMDRAQETQYF	TGTGCCAGCAGCTCGATGGACAGGGCGCAAGAGACCCAGTACTTC
.	TRBJ1-6	TRBV28	.	CASSLSSSPLHF	TGTGCCAGCAGTTTATCCAGTTCACCCCTCCACTTT
.	TRBJ2-1	TRBV6-5	.	CASSPSEGHSEFF	TGTGCCAGCAGCCCCTCGGAGGGGCATTCGGAGTTCTTC
.	TRBJ2-1	TRBV27	TRBD2	CASSGLAALSYNEQFF	TGTGCCAGCAGCGGACTAGCGGCCCTCTCCTACAATGAGCAGTTCTTC
.	TRBJ1-4	TRBV18	.	CASSPGRYTEKLFF	TGTGCCAGCTCACCCGGGAGGTACACAGAAAAACTGTTTTTT
.	TRBJ2-2	TRBV7-2	.	CASSLAPRGPNTGELFF	TGTGCCAGCAGCTTAGCCCCCCGGGGACCTAACACCGGGGAGCTGTTTTTT
.	TRBJ2-5	TRBV6-6	.	CASSSGETQYF	TGTGCCAGCAGTTCCGGAGAGACCCAGTACTTC
once	TRBJ1-5	TRBV30	.	CAWSDNYQPQHF	TGTGCCTGGAGTGATAACTACCAGCCCCAGCATTTT
.	TRBJ2-5	TRBV7-7	.	CASSLGAGQETQYF	TGTGCTAGCAGCTTAGGGGCAGGACAAGAGACCCAGTACTTC
.	TRBJ2-1	TRBV11-2	.	CASSGNNEQFF	TGTGCCAGCAGCGGTAACAATGAGCAGTTCTTC
.	TRBJ2-7	TRBV13	.	CASSPRKLSSYEQYF	TGTGCCAGCAGCCCACGGAAATTGAGCTCCTACGAGCAGTACTTC
.	TRBJ1-1	TRBV10-3	.	CAISESVGAGTEAFF	TGTGCCATCAGTGAGTCGGTGGGGGCCGGTACTGAAGCTTTCTTT
.	TRBJ2-3	TRBV7-9	.	CASSRVGGEDTQYF	TGTGCCAGCAGCCGAGTCGGAGGGGAAGATACGCAGTATTTT
.	TRBJ2-7	TRBV29-1	TRBD2	CSVDHLAGGTYEQYF	TGCAGCGTTGATCATCTAGCGGGGGGGACCTACGAGCAGTACTTC
.	TRBJ2-5	TRBV27	TRBD2	CASSPFPGGQETQYF	TGTGCCAGCAGTCCCTTCCCGGGGGGTCAAGAGACCCAGTACTTC
.	TRBJ2-5	TRBV11-1	.	CASSLGLAAGQETQYF	TGTGCCAGCAGCTTAGGTTTGGCGGCAGGGCAAGAGACCCAGTACTTC
.	TRBJ2-7	TRBV2	TRBD2	CASSGLAGFYEQYF	TGTGCCAGCAGTGGACTAGCGGGCTTCTACGAGCAGTACTTC